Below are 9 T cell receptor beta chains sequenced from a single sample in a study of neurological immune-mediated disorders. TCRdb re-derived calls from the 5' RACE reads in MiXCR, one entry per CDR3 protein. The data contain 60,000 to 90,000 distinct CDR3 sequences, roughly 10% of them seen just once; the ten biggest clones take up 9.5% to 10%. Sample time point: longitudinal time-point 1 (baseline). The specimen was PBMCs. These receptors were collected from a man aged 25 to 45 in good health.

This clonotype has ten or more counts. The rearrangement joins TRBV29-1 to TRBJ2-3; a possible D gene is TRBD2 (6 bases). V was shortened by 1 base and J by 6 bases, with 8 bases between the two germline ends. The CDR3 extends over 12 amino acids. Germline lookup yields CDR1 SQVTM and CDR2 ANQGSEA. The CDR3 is CSVEVAGDTQYF. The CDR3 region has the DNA TGCAGCGTTGAAGTCGCGGGGGATACGCAGTATTTT.

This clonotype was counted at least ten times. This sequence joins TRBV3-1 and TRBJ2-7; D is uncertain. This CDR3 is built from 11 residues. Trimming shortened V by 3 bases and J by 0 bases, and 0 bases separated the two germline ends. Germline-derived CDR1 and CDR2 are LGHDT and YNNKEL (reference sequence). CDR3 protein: CASSHSYEQYF. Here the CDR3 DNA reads TGTGCCAGCAGCCACTCCTACGAGCAGTACTTC.

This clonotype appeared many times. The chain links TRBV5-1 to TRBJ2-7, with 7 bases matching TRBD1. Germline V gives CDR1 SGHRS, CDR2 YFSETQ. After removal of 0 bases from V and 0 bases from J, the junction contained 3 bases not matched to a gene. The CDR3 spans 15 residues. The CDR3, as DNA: TGCGCCAGCAGCTTGGGGGGGACAGTCTCCTACGAGCAGTACTTC. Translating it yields CASSLGGTVSYEQYF.

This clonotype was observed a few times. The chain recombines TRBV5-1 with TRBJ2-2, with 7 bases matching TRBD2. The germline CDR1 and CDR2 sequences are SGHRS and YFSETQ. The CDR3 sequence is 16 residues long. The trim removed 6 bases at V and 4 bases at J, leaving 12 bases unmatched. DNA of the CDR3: TGCGCCAGCAATATGGGAATAGCGGGTGTCACCGGGGAGCTGTTTTTT. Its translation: CASNMGIAGVTGELFF. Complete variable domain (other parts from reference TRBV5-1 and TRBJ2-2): KAGVTQTPRYLIKTRGQQVTLSCSPISGHRSVSWYQQTPGQGLQFLFEYFSETQRNKGNFPGRFSGRQFSNSRSEMNVSTLELGDSALYLCASNMGIAGVTGELFFGEGSRLTVL.

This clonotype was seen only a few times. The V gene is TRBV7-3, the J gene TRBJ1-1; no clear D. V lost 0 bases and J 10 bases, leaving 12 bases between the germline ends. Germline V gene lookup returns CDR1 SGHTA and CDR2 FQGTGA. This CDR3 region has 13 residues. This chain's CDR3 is CASSLTEGFTAFF. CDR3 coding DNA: TGTGCCAGCAGCTTAACGGAGGGCTTCACAGCTTTCTTT.

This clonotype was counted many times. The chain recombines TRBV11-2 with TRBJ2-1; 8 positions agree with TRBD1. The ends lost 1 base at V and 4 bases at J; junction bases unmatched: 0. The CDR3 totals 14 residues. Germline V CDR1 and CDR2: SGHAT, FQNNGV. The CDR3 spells CASSLGQGYNEQFF. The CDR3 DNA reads TGTGCCAGCAGCTTAGGACAGGGGTACAATGAGCAGTTCTTC.

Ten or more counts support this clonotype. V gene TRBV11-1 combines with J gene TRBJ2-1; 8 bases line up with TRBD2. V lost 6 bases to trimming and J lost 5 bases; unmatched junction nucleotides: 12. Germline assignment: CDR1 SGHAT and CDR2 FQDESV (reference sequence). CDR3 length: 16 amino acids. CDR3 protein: CASRATGTSRNNEQFF. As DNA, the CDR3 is TGTGCCAGCAGAGCAACCGGGACTAGTAGAAACAATGAGCAGTTCTTC. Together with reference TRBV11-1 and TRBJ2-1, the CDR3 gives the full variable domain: EAEVAQSPRYKITEKSQAVAFWCDPISGHATLYWYRQILGQGPELLVQFQDESVVDDSQLPKDRFSAERLKGVDSTLKIQPAELGDSAMYLCASRATGTSRNNEQFFGPGTRLTVL.

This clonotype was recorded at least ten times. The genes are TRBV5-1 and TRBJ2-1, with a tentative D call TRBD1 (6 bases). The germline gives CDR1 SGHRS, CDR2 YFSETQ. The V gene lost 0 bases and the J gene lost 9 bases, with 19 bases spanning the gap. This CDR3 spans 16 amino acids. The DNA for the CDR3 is TGCGCCAGCAGCTTGGGACCGGGTCCCCTAGGGGGTGAGCAGTTCTTC. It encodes CASSLGPGPLGGEQFF. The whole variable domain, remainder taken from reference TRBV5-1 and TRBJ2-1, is KAGVTQTPRYLIKTRGQQVTLSCSPISGHRSVSWYQQTPGQGLQFLFEYFSETQRNKGNFPGRFSGRQFSNSRSEMNVSTLELGDSALYLCASSLGPGPLGGEQFFGPGTRLTVL.

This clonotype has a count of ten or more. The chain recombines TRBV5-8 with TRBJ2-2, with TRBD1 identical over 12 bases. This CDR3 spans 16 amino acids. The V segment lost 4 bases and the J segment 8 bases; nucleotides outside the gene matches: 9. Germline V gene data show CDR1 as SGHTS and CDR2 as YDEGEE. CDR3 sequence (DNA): TGTGCCAGCAGCCACGCCGGGACAGGGGGCGTGGGGGAGCTGTTTTTT. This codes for CASSHAGTGGVGELFF.